Detailed here is one TCR beta chain. Its antigen specificity is not known. One base away there is no much larger clone; base qualities are not given. These data come from a study of blood T cell repertoires in COVID-19 (dated by TCRdb to 2019 to 2021). Turning to the overall study: Samples covering the acute and convalescent phases of COVID-19 were provided by collaborators in the United States, Italy and Spain. The material from the prospective study consisted of cDNA or gDNA derived from T cells, B-cell-depleted T cells, or PBMCs. Subjects who had been exposed to COVID-19, were actively infected with it, or had recovered from it provided the deeply sampled blood TCRbeta repertoires that made up the dataset. The repertoires were released in a freely available public database meant as a resource for research on the immune response to SARS-CoV-2. Samples were obtained from the ongoing ImmuneRACE study (first 160 participants) and from about 1,300 subjects provided by 6 global collaborators. Nearly every sample came with metadata listing a de-identified subject ID, COVID-19 status, age in years and sex. HLA class I and class II types, where available, came from metadata supplied by the sample provider rather than from assay-based typing.

Overall study outcomes, separate from this receptor: Clinical and demographic metadata were provided uncurated, with the amount varying by source and participant.

Each collaborating institution followed its own protocols to collect whole blood in K2EDTA tubes. Collaborator samples were shipped for TCRbeta analysis as frozen whole blood, isolated PBMCs, or DNA extracted from either sample type. The immunoSEQ Assay, a bias-controlled multiplex PCR, was used to amplify TCRbeta CDR3 regions from genomic DNA. The paper's processing steps were these. Within the assay, amplification of reference gene primers was used to estimate how many nucleated cells each sample contained. To quantify the absolute abundance of each unique TCRbeta CDR3 rearrangement, sequence reads were collapsed and filtered. For each sample, productive Simpson clonality was calculated as the square root of Simpson's diversity index across productive rearrangements. TCRdb took over this immuneACCESS table, retaining in-frame rearrangements with V and J assigned. Such tables are incomplete; in checked studies, under half of the missing clones stem from an unresolved V gene, and the remainder is unexplained. V and J calls and clone size are given by that table; D and trimming were obtained from the DNA. The sample has some 210,000 clones on record, 84% of them singletons. The ten biggest clones cover around 19% of the sample.

The CDR3 runs 15 amino acids, cysteine and phenylalanine included. Kept here is only the CDR3 DNA, which spans 45 bases and is read in frame from base 1. CDR1 and CDR2 (MNHNS, SASEGT) derive from the germline V gene. Trimming takes 1 base from V and 4 bases from J, and the germline ends sit 14 bases apart. The chain is made from TRBV6-1 and TRBJ2-7; the D gene cannot be named for sure. Source material: peripheral blood. The receptor's source is a human donor in a cohort sampled during active COVID-19. CDR3 region: CASSEGPLGVYEQYF. The nucleotide sequence reads as follows: TGTGCCAGCAGTGAAGGGCCCTTAGGAGTTTACGAGCAGTACTTC.